The entry that follows covers one T cell receptor beta chain sequence. Its specificity is unknown. The protocol was immunoSEQ multiplex PCR, while the TCRdb copy is restricted to in-frame clones and leaves out a portion. This sample yields around 550,000 clones, of which 85% to 95% are seen a single time; over 0.09% belongs to the top ten. The sample comes from a study of shared clonotypes between healthy human individuals. Trimming shortened V by 0 bases and J by 0 bases, and 6 bases separated the two germline ends. The CDR3 covers 14 residues. Germline values: CDR1 SGHRS, CDR2 YFSETQ. Overall study findings and caveats: Estimated richness was generally greater in naive than memory subsets. Clonotype sharing across a few donors was observed for roughly 5% of naive CD4 clonotypes. Sampling covered nothing but blood. Tissue TCR repertoires likely differ from those found in blood.

Positive CCR7 selection of CD45RO-negative cells yielded the naive CD8 cells, and terminally differentiated effector memory CD45RA+ cells were excluded. Healthy and HIV-negative, the adult donors had no recent acute infections or vaccinations. Sequenced sample: naive CD8+ T cells sorted from blood. This sequence originates from a woman aged 25 to 39 in good health. The chain links TRBV5-1 to TRBJ1-2, with D unclear. DNA of the CDR3: TGCGCCAGCAGCTTGGCTGTGTCTAACTATGGCTACACCTTC. This gives the protein CASSLAVSNYGYTF.